This T cell receptor beta chain was captured by sequencing in a study of blood T cell repertoires in COVID-19. Study at large: The United States, Italy and Spain supplied acute and convalescent COVID-19 samples.

The CDR3 loop spans 13 amino acids. Per germline, CDR1 SGHTA and CDR2 FQGTGA. Trimming took 5 bases from V and 5 from J, leaving 12 bases between them. Per the original methods: Amplification with reference gene primers provided the estimates of nucleated cell counts. The repertoire was sequenced with immunoSEQ multiplex PCR; TCRdb's copy has only in-frame clones and lacks some. V, J and clone size were drawn from that table, and D and trimming were deduced from the DNA. The data show around 100,000 clones, over 65% seen once. Sequenced sample: peripheral blood. This chain links TRBV7-3 with TRBJ1-1, with D possibly being TRBD1 (5 bases). This TCR was recovered from a woman between 35 and 50 years old with acute or convalescent COVID-19. CDR3 sequence: CASSPGTSTEAFF. The CDR3 nucleotides are TGTGCCAGCAGCCCCGGGACTTCAACTGAAGCTTTCTTT.